This T cell receptor (beta chain) was documented in a study of blood T cell repertoires in COVID-19. Study background: There were acute and convalescent COVID-19 samples, and they came from the United States, Italy and Spain.

Germline V gene data show CDR1 as SQVTM and CDR2 as ANQGSEA. This CDR3 region has 12 residues. V lost 2 bases and J 3 bases, leaving 7 bases between the germline ends. Original methodology: Scientists estimated how many nucleated cells there were by amplifying reference gene primers. Only in-frame clones appear in the TCRdb table, and some are missing; sequencing was by immunoSEQ multiplex PCR. V and J calls and clone size are as listed in that table; D and trimming were resolved from the DNA. The sample yields approximately 450,000 clones, 85% to 90% seen once. Individuals drawn from approximately 22 US areas were roughly 18 to 95 years old.

The sequenced sample was PBMCs or T cells enriched from blood (not recorded which). V and J are TRBV29-1 and TRBJ1-1, with a weak D call TRBD1 (5 bases). The clonotype comes from a man aged 30 to 39 who had recovered from COVID-19. The CDR3 reads CSVEFRDTEAFF. CDR3 in DNA: TGCAGCGTTGAATTCAGGGACACTGAAGCTTTCTTT.